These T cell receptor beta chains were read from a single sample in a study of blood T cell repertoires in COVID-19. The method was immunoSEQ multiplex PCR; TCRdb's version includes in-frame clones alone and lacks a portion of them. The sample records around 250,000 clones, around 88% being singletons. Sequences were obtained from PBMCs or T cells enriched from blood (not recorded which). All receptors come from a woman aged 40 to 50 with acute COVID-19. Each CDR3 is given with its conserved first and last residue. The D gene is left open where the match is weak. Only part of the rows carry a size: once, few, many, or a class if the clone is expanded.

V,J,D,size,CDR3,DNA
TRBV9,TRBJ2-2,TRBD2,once,CASSLSGTNTGELFF,TGTGCCAGCAGCCTTAGCGGGACGAACACCGGGGAGCTGTTTTTT
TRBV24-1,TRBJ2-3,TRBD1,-,CATSAPPRTGGADTQYF,TGTGCCACCAGTGCTCCCCCTCGGACAGGGGGCGCGGATACGCAGTATTTT
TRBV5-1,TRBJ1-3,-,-,CASSLDRAPGNTIYF,TGCGCCAGCAGCTTGGACAGGGCCCCCGGAAACACCATATATTTT
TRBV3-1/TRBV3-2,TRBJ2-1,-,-,CASSQAGDSYNEQFF,TGTGCCAGCAGCCAAGCCGGGGACTCCTACAATGAGCAGTTCTTC
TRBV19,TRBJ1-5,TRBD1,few,CASSLQGVGNQPQHF,TGTGCCAGTAGTCTACAGGGGGTGGGCAATCAGCCCCAGCATTTT
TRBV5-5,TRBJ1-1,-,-,CASSSLFGDTEAFF,TGTGCCAGCAGCTCCCTCTTCGGCGACACCGAAGCTTTCTTT
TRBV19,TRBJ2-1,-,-,CASSVDRSYNEQFF,TGTGCCAGTAGTGTCGACAGGTCCTACAATGAGCAGTTCTTC
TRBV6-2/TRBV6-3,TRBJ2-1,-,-,CASSLLGSSYNEQFF,TGTGCCAGCAGTTTACTAGGGAGCTCCTACAATGAGCAGTTCTTC
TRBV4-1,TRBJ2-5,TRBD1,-,CASSLVGRTGGETQYF,TGCGCCAGCAGCCTCGTCGGGCGGACAGGGGGCGAGACCCAGTACTTC
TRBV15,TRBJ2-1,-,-,CATRTGSSSYNEQFF,TGTGCCACCCGAACAGGGTCTTCCTCCTACAATGAGCAGTTCTTC
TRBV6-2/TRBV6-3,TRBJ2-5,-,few,CASSQAQETQYF,TGTGCCAGCAGCCAAGCTCAAGAGACCCAGTACTTC
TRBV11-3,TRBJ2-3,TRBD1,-,CASSLDGQGLTDTQYF,TGTGCCAGCAGCTTAGATGGACAGGGGCTCACAGATACGCAGTATTTT
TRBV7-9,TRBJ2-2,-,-,CASSFSPPGELFF,TGTGCCAGCAGCTTTTCTCCTCCCGGGGAGCTGTTTTTT
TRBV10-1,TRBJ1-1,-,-,CASSKRINTEAFF,TGCGCCAGCAGTAAGAGGATAAACACTGAAGCTTTCTTT
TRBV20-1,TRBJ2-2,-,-,CSASRQGNTGELFF,TGCAGTGCTAGTCGGCAGGGGAACACCGGGGAGCTGTTTTTT
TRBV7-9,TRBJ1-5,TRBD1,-,CASSLGQVGQPQHF,TGTGCCAGCAGCTTGGGACAGGTGGGTCAGCCCCAGCATTTT
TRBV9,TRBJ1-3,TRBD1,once,CASSVEGQGASGNTIYF,TGTGCCAGCAGCGTAGAAGGACAGGGAGCCTCTGGAAACACCATATATTTT
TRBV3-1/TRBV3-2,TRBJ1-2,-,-,CASSLGTRGYTF,TGTGCCAGCAGCCTCGGGACTCGTGGCTACACCTTC
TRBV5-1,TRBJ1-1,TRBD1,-,CASSLQGWTEAFF,TGCGCCAGCAGCTTACAGGGGTGGACTGAAGCTTTCTTT
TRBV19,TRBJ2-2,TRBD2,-,CASSISGLAGHTGELFF,TGTGCCAGTAGTATATCAGGGCTAGCGGGGCACACCGGGGAGCTGTTTTTT
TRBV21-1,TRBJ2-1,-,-,CASSPKVGTSGRNFYNEQFF,TGTGCCAGCAGCCCTAAGGTGGGGACTAGCGGGAGGAACTTCTACAATGAGCAGTTCTTC
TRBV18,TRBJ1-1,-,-,CASSIQGNTEAFF,TGTGCCAGCTCGATACAGGGGAACACTGAAGCTTTCTTT
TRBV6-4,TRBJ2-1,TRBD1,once,CASTATPGTGFNEQFF,TGTGCCAGCACCGCAACACCCGGGACAGGGTTCAATGAGCAGTTCTTC
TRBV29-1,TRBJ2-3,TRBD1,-,CSTGQGDTDTQYF,TGCAGCACGGGACAGGGCGACACAGATACGCAGTATTTT
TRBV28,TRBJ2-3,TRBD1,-,CASSSGQGTDTQYF,TGTGCCAGCAGTTCGGGACAGGGAACAGATACGCAGTATTTT
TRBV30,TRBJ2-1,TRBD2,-,CAWRIAGAGNEQFF,TGTGCCTGGAGAATAGCGGGAGCAGGCAATGAGCAGTTCTTC
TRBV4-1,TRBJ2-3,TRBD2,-,CASSAKVLAGDTQYF,TGCGCCAGCAGCGCCAAAGTCCTAGCGGGAGATACGCAGTATTTT
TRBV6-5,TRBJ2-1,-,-,CASRIDSYNEQFF,TGTGCCAGCAGGATAGACAGTTACAATGAGCAGTTCTTC
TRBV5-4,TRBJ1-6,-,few,CASSLSSVKGRSPLHF,TGTGCCAGCAGCTTGAGCTCAGTAAAGGGGAGGTCACCCCTCCACTTT
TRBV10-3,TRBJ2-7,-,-,CAILQKKGDLESSYEQYF,TGTGCCATCCTTCAAAAGAAGGGGGACCTGGAAAGCTCCTACGAGCAGTACTTC
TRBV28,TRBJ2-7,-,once,CASSSPGGGYEQYF,TGTGCCAGCAGTTCCCCCGGGGGAGGTTACGAGCAGTACTTC
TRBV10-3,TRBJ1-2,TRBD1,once,CAISETGAWMVNYGYTF,TGTGCCATCAGTGAAACAGGGGCGTGGATGGTTAACTATGGCTACACCTTC
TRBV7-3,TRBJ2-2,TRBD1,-,CASSRPNRDRGREVTGELFF,TGTGCCAGCAGCAGGCCTAACCGGGACAGGGGGCGCGAGGTCACCGGGGAGCTGTTTTTT
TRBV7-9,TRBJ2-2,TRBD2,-,CASNKGRAGELFF,TGTGCCAGCAACAAAGGGAGGGCCGGGGAGCTGTTTTTT
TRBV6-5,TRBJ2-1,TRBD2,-,CASSLLGGDYNEQFF,TGTGCCAGCAGTCTCCTTGGGGGGGATTACAATGAGCAGTTCTTC
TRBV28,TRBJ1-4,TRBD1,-,CASSSQGAANEKLFF,TGTGCCAGCAGTTCACAGGGGGCGGCTAATGAAAAACTGTTTTTT
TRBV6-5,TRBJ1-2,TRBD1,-,CASRRPGTGVGYTF,TGTGCCAGCAGACGCCCCGGGACAGGGGTAGGCTACACCTTC
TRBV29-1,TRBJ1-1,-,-,CSVEIQGNTEAFF,TGCAGCGTGGAGATACAGGGGAACACTGAAGCTTTCTTT
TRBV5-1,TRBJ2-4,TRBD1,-,CASSFRTGGEDIQYF,TGCGCCAGCAGCTTCAGGACAGGGGGCGAAGACATTCAGTACTTC
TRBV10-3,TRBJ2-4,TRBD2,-,CAISGRLAGAEKSKNIQYF,TGTGCCATCAGTGGCCGACTAGCGGGAGCGGAAAAATCCAAAAACATTCAGTACTTC
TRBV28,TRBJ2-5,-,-,CASSPGQLGETQYF,TGTGCCAGCAGTCCTGGACAGCTAGGAGAGACCCAGTACTTC
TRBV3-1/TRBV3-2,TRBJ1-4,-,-,CASSPRPGGTNEKLFF,TGTGCCAGCAGCCCCCGGCCCGGGGGGACTAATGAAAAACTGTTTTTT
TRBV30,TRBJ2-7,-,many,CAWSNSGWGYEQYF,TGTGCCTGGAGTAATAGCGGCTGGGGCTACGAGCAGTACTTC
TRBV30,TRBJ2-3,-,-,CAWSLRNLRSTDTQYF,TGTGCCTGGAGTTTGCGGAACCTACGTAGCACAGATACGCAGTATTTT
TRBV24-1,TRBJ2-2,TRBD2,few,CATRREVTGELFF,TGTGCCACCAGGCGGGAGGTCACCGGGGAGCTGTTTTTT
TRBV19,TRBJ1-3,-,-,CASSRPGSGNTIYF,TGTGCCAGTAGCCGCCCGGGGAGTGGAAACACCATATATTTT
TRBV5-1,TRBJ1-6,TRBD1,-,CASSEPGQRNSPLHF,TGCGCCAGCAGCGAACCGGGACAGCGTAATTCACCCCTCCACTTT
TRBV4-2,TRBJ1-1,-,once,CASSQDLRHQNTEAFF,TGTGCCAGCAGCCAAGATCTTCGACATCAGAACACTGAAGCTTTCTTT
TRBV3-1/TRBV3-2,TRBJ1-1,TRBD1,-,CASSPWDRGSTEAFF,TGTGCCAGCAGCCCCTGGGACAGGGGGTCCACTGAAGCTTTCTTT
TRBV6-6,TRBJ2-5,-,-,CASSYGLGGTQYF,TGTGCCAGCAGTTATGGCCTGGGGGGGACCCAGTACTTC